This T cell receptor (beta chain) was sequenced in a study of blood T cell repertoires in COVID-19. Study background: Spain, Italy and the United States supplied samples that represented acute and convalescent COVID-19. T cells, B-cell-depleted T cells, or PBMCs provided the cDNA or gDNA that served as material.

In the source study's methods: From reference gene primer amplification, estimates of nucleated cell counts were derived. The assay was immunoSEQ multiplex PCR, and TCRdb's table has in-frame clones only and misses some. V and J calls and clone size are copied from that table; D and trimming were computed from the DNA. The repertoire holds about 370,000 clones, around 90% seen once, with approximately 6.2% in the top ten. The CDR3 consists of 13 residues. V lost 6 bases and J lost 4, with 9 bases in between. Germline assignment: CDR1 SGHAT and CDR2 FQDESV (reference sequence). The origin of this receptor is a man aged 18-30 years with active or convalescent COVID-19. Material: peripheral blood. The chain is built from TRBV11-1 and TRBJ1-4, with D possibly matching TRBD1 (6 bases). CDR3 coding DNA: TGTGCCAGCAGGGGACATAATAATGAAAAACTGTTTTTT. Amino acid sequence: CASRGHNNEKLFF.